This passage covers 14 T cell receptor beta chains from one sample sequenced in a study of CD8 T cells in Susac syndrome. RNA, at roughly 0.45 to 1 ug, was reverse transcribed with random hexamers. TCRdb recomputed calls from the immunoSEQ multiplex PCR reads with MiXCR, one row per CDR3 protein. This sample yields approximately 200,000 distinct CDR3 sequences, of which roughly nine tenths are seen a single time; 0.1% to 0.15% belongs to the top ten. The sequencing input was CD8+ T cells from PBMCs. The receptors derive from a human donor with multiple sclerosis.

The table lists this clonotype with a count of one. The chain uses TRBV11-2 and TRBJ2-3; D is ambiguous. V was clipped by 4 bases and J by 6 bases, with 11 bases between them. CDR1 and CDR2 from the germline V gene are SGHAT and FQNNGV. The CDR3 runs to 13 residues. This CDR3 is CASSSSVLDTQYF. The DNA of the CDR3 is TGTGCCAGCAGCTCTTCCGTTCTCGATACGCAGTATTTT.

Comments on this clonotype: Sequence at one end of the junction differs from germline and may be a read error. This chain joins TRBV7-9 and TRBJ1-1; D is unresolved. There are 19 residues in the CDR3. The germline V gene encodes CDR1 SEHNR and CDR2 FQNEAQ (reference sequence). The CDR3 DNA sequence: TGTGCCAGCAGCTTAAGCCCCCTTATGGGCAGCGCCCTAGCTGACGAAGTTTTCTTT. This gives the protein CASSLSPLMGSALADEVFF.

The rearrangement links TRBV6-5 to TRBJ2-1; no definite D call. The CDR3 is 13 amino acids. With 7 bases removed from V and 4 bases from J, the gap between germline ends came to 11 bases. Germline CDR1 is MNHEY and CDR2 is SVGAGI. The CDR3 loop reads CASTPAPYNEQFF. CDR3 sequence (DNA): TGTGCCAGCACCCCAGCCCCGTACAATGAGCAGTTCTTC.

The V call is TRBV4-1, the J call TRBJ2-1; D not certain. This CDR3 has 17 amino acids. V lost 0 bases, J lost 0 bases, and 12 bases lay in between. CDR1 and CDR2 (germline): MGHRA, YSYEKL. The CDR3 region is CASSQDSEATSYNEQFF. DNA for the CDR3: TGCGCCAGCAGCCAAGACTCCGAAGCGACCTCCTACAATGAGCAGTTCTTC.

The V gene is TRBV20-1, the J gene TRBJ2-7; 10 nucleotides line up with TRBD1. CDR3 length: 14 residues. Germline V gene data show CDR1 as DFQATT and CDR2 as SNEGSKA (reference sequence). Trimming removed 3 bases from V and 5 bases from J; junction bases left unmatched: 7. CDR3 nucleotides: TGCAGTGCTAGCCCCGGGACAGGGGAGCACGAGCAGTACTTC. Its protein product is CSASPGTGEHEQYF.

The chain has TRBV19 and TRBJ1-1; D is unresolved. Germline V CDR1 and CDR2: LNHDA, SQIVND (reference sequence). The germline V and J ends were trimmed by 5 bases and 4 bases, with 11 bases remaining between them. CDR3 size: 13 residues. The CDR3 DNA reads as TGTGCCAGTAGTCCGACGATTTTCACTGAAGCTTTCTTT. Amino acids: CASSPTIFTEAFF.

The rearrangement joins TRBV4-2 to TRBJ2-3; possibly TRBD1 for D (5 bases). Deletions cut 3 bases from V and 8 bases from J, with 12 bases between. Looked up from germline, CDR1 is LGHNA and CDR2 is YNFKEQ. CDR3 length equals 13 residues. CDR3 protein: CASSHLTERTQYF. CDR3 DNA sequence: TGTGCCAGCAGCCACCTGACAGAGCGTACGCAGTATTTT.

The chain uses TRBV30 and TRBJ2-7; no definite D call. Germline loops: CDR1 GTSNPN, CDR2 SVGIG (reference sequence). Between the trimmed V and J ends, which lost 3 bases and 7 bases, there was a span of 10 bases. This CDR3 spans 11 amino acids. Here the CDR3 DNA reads TGTGCCTGGAGAGATACTCTTGAGCAGTACTTC. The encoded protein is CAWRDTLEQYF. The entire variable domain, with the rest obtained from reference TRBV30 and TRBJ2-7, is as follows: SQTIHQWPATLVQPVGSPLSLECTVEGTSNPNLYWYRQAAGRGLQLLFYSVGIGQISSEVPQNLSASRPQDRQFILSSKKLLLSDSGFYLCAWRDTLEQYFGPGTRLTVT.

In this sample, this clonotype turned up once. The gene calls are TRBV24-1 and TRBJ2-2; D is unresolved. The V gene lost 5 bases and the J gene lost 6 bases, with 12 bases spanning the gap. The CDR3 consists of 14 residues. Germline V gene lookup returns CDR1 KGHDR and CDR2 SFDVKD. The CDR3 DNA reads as TGTGCCACCAGTGGAGACCATGATGCCGGGGAGCTGTTTTTT. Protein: CATSGDHDAGELFF.

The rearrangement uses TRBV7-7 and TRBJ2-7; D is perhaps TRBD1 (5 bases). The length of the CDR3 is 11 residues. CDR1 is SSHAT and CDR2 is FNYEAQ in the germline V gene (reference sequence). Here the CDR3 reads CVLGALDEQYF. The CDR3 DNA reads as TGTGTTCTAGGGGCCCTGGACGAGCAGTACTTC.

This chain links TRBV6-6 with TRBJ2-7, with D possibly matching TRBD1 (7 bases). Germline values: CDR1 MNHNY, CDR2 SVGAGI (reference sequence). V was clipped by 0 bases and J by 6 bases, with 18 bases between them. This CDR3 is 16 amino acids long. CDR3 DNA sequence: TGTGCCAGCAGTTACTCGTTGGAGGGGGCAATACGCGAGCAGTACTTC. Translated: CASSYSLEGAIREQYF.

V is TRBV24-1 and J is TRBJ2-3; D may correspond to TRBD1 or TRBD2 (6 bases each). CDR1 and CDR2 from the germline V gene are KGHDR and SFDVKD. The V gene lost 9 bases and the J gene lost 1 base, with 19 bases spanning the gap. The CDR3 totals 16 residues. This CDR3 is CATQPGGGEGTDTQYF. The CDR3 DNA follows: TGTGCCACCCAGCCTGGGGGCGGGGAGGGCACAGATACGCAGTATTTT.

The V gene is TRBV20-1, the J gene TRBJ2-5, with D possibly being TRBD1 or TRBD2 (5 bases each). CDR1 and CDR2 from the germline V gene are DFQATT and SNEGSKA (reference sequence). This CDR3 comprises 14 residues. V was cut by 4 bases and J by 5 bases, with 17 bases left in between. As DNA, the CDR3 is TGCAGTGCTAACATGGGGGAACAGGCGGAGACCCAGTACTTC. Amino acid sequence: CSANMGEQAETQYF.

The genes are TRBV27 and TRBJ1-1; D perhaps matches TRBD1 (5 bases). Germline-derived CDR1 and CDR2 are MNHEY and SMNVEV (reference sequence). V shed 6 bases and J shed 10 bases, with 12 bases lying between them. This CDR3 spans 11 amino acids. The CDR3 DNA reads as TGTGCCAGCAGGGGTGGGGGTCCAGCTTTCTTT. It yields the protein CASRGGGPAFF.